A selection of T cell receptor beta chains follows, all from one sample in a study of blood T cells in healthy people across ages. TCRdb fed the 5' RACE reads into MiXCR, producing one record per CDR3 protein. Found here are a few hundred thousand distinct CDR3 sequences, about 26% of them singletons; the top ten hold roughly 18%. The material sequenced was blood. The receptor source for this set is a woman in her seventies in good health. The CDR3 runs from the conserved cysteine through the conserved F or W. The D gene is left open where the match is weak. Rows may omit the clone size; those that give it use once, few, many or a size class.

NA,TRBV4-2,NA,TRBJ2-1,TGTGCCAGCAGCCCTCCGAGCGCCAGGGATAATGAGCAGTTCTTC,CASSPPSARDNEQFF
NA,TRBV4-3,few,TRBJ2-3,TGCGCCAGCAGCCAAGATCCATTAGCCACAGATACGCAGTATTTT,CASSQDPLATDTQYF
TRBD1,TRBV7-9,NA,TRBJ1-4,TGTGCCAGCAGCTCCCGGACAGGCGCCCTCGGACTGGTTTTT,CASSSRTGALGLVF
TRBD1,TRBV5-1,few,TRBJ1-1,TGCGCCAGCAGCCAGGGGGACAAGAACACTGAAGCTTTCTTT,CASSQGDKNTEAFF
TRBD2,TRBV7-2,NA,TRBJ2-4,TGTGCCAGCAGCTTAGGGGGAAGTCTAGCGGGGCGGGACAAAAACATTCAGTACTTC,CASSLGGSLAGRDKNIQYF
TRBD2,TRBV20-1,few,TRBJ2-1,TGCAGTGCTAGAGGGACTAGCGGGGGGGCCGATGAGCAGTTCTTC,CSARGTSGGADEQFF
NA,TRBV5-6,many,TRBJ2-5,TGTGCCAGCAGCTTTAGGGGGGACGAACTCCAAGAGACCCAGTACTTC,CASSFRGDELQETQYF
TRBD1,TRBV7-9,few,TRBJ2-4,TGTGCCAGCAGCGGGCCCGGGACAGGGCCGTACTTC,CASSGPGTGPYF
NA,TRBV11-3,NA,TRBJ1-1,TGTGCCAGCAGCTTAGACGGGTCCTTGGGAGCTTTCTTT,CASSLDGSLGAFF
NA,TRBV29-1,NA,TRBJ1-3,TGCAGCGTTGCTGAGAGAGCCTCTGGAAACACCATATATTTT,CSVAERASGNTIYF
TRBD1,TRBV19,NA,TRBJ1-5,TGTGCCAGTAGTATGGGGACAGGACGGGGTCAGCCCCAGCATTTT,CASSMGTGRGQPQHF
NA,TRBV4-2,NA,TRBJ1-2,TGTGCCAGCAGCCAAGATTCGGGGACCGCTGCTGAGGTGGGAACCTTC,CASSQDSGTAAEVGTF
NA,TRBV29-1,NA,TRBJ1-1,TGCAGCTTCGGGGGGGCGGACACTGAAGCTTTCTTT,CSFGGADTEAFF
NA,TRBV19,few,TRBJ1-5,TGTGCCTCTACCCGTGGGGAGAACCAGCCCCAGCATTTT,CASTRGENQPQHF
NA,TRBV20-1,NA,TRBJ1-2,TGCAGTGCCGGGAGAGAGTGGGGGAATGGCTACACCTTC,CSAGREWGNGYTF
NA,TRBV29-1,NA,TRBJ2-5,TGCAGCGTTGAAGAACAGGCTAGGGAGACCCAGTACTTC,CSVEEQARETQYF
TRBD1,TRBV7-3,few,TRBJ1-1,TGTGCCAGCAGCCTCAGGGGGACAGGGGTTTTGAAAACTGAAGCTTTCTTT,CASSLRGTGVLKTEAFF
NA,TRBV5-1,few,TRBJ1-1,TGCGCCAGCAGCTTGGGTGGCCTTTGGGGGCTCGGCACTGAAGCTTTCTTT,CASSLGGLWGLGTEAFF
NA,TRBV6-5,NA,TRBJ2-3,TGTGCCAGCAGTTTTAGGGCTCCTCCTAGCACAGATACGCAGTATTTT,CASSFRAPPSTDTQYF
NA,TRBV4-1,NA,TRBJ2-2,TGCGCCAGCAGCCGGAACTCCGGGGAGCTGTTTTTT,CASSRNSGELFF
NA,TRBV6-5,NA,TRBJ1-6,TGTGCCAGCACTTCAGGAATTTATTCACCCCTCCACTTT,CASTSGIYSPLHF
NA,TRBV11-3,few,TRBJ2-5,TGTGCCAGCAGCTACTTACAGGTCCAAGAGACCCAGTACTTC,CASSYLQVQETQYF
NA,TRBV11-2,NA,TRBJ2-5,TGTGCCAGCAGAACTAATAACTGGACCCAGTACTTC,CASRTNNWTQYF
NA,TRBV5-1,NA,TRBJ2-2,TGCGCCAGCAGGCAGGGAGACACCGGGGAGCTGTTTTTT,CASRQGDTGELFF
NA,TRBV20-1,few,TRBJ1-1,TGCAGTGCTAGGGCATGGAGTATGAACACTGAAGCTTTCTTT,CSARAWSMNTEAFF
NA,TRBV2,few,TRBJ2-4,TGTGCCAGCAGGGATTTAACCTCATCAGGCTTGAACTTC,CASRDLTSSGLNF
TRBD2,TRBV9,NA,TRBJ2-1,TGTGCCAGCAGCGCGACAGGGATACGGACTAGCGGGGGCCGTGGGAGCGGCAATGAGCAGTTCTTC,CASSATGIRTSGGRGSGNEQFF
NA,TRBV20-1,few,TRBJ2-5,TGCAGTGCTAGAGACTTAGCTGTTCAAGAGACCCAGTACTTC,CSARDLAVQETQYF
NA,TRBV29-1,NA,TRBJ2-3,TGCAGCGTCCTCAGGGGAATGGTAGATACGCAGTATTTT,CSVLRGMVDTQYF
NA,TRBV5-1,few,TRBJ2-2,TGCGCCAGCAGCTTGTCGGTGACAATCGGGGGCACCGGGGAGCTGTTTTTT,CASSLSVTIGGTGELFF
NA,TRBV6-2/TRBV6-3,NA,TRBJ2-2,TGTGCCAGCAGTTACGGGACAAAGAACACCGGGGAGCTGTTTTTT,CASSYGTKNTGELFF
NA,TRBV20-1,NA,TRBJ2-7,TGCAGTGCTAGACAAGCAGGGGCGGAGGGCGAGCAGTACTTC,CSARQAGAEGEQYF
TRBD2,TRBV6-2/TRBV6-3,NA,TRBJ2-5,TGTGCCACCTCCACTAGCGGGGAAGAGCAGTACTTC,CATSTSGEEQYF